These 8 T cell receptor beta chains were sequenced from one sample in a study of CD8 T cells in ankylosing spondylitis. TCRdb re-derived calls from the 5' RACE reads in MiXCR, one entry per CDR3 protein. This table holds under 250,000 distinct CDR3 sequences, roughly 10% found once. The sample was blood, either unsorted or a sorted T cell fraction (not recorded which). The origin of the receptors is a male donor with ankylosing spondylitis or in good health (not recorded which).

This clonotype was seen ten or more times. The CDR3 spells CSGETDSYGYTF. The CDR3 DNA is TGCAGCGGAGAGACAGACTCCTATGGCTACACCTTC. The rearrangement joins TRBV29-1 to TRBJ1-2; possible D gene TRBD1, 5 bases. The germline V gene has CDR1 SQVTM and CDR2 ANQGSEA. The CDR3 totals 12 residues. Trimming cost V 7 bases and J 4 bases, with 13 bases left between them.

In its sample, this clonotype was seen many times. The V call is TRBV6-5, the J call TRBJ1-1; D perhaps matches TRBD1 (5 bases). The germline gives CDR1 MNHEY, CDR2 SVGAGI. CDR3 length: 15 residues. Trimming took off 0 bases at V and 0 bases at J, with 8 bases between the two ends. CDR3 residues: CASSYSGGLNTEAFF. In DNA, the CDR3 is TGTGCCAGCAGTTACTCTGGGGGACTGAACACTGAAGCTTTCTTT.

In its sample, this clonotype was seen many times. J is TRBJ2-7 and V is TRBV5-1, with D possibly being TRBD2 (5 bases). Trimming removed 3 bases at V and 7 bases at J, with 14 bases between. Germline V gives CDR1 SGHRS, CDR2 YFSETQ. This CDR3 has 13 residues. The CDR3 sequence: CASSSRTRREQYF. Written as DNA, the CDR3 is TGCGCCAGCAGCTCCCGGACGAGGAGGGAGCAGTACTTC.

CDR3 in DNA: TGTGCCAGCAGCCCCGGACTGATCTACGAGCAGTACTTC. This codes for CASSPGLIYEQYF. The chain carries TRBV3-1 and TRBJ2-7; perhaps TRBD2 as D (5 bases). In germline, CDR1 is LGHDT, CDR2 YNNKEL (reference sequence). The CDR3 consists of 13 residues. V shed 4 bases and J shed 3 bases, with 10 bases lying between them.

This clonotype came up a few times. The chain joins TRBV15 to TRBJ1-4; D gene ambiguous. The germline V and J ends were trimmed by 1 base and 3 bases, with 9 bases remaining between them. The germline CDR1 and CDR2 sequences are LNHNV and YYDKDF (reference sequence). This CDR3 region has 15 residues. The CDR3 nucleotides read TGTGCCACCAGCAGAGGAAGGGTGGCTAATGAAAAACTGTTTTTT. Its protein is CATSRGRVANEKLFF.

This clonotype was detected only a few times. J is TRBJ2-3 and V is TRBV20-1; D is perhaps TRBD1 or TRBD2 (5 bases each). This CDR3 has 14 residues. Trimming removed 3 bases at V and 0 bases at J, with 10 bases between. Germline CDR1 reads DFQATT; CDR2 reads SNEGSKA (reference sequence). CDR3 protein: CSASPGLSTDTQYF. CDR3 coding DNA: TGCAGTGCTAGCCCGGGGCTTAGCACAGATACGCAGTATTTT.

In this sample, this clonotype turned up a few times. CDR3 bases: TGTGCCAGCAGCCTTCCGGGGGGCGCCAAGTTCTTC. Protein product: CASSLPGGAKFF. The V and J genes are TRBV7-9 and TRBJ2-1; D is possibly TRBD2 (7 bases). Germline CDR1 and CDR2: SEHNR and FQNEAQ (reference sequence). The CDR3 is 12 residues long. Trimming left V 5 bases short and J 14 bases short, with 16 bases between.

This clonotype was recorded at least ten times. The chain has TRBV5-1 and TRBJ1-2; D remains unclear. The germline CDR1 and CDR2 sequences are SGHRS and YFSETQ. Trimming shortened V by 5 bases and J by 9 bases, and 17 bases separated the two germline ends. The CDR3 runs 13 residues. The CDR3 reads CASSVGGPPSYTF. Written as DNA, the CDR3 is TGCGCCAGCAGTGTTGGCGGACCCCCAAGCTACACCTTC.